This TCR beta chain was retrieved from a study of molecular identifiers for immune sequencing clone quantification (dated 2018 in TCRdb). Background on the whole study: For a replicate experiment, RNA from around 20,000 or 100,000 naive CD8 T cells was divided into five aliquots, of which four were sequenced. CD8 T cells were used in a methods study to benchmark molecular-identifier clustering-based TCR repertoire sequencing (MIDCIRS) and TCR RNA copy counting.

Broader findings and caveats from the paper: Identical TCR molecules sharing a barcode could cause highly expanded clone sizes to be underestimated. Spiked-in Jurkat TCR RNA equal to a single cell's worth was reported to be detectable even within 1,200,000 naive CD8 T cells. Modeling estimated around 3 recovered TCR RNA copies per cell, compared with 8.5 to 10 by digital PCR, which implies roughly 30% capture efficiency. In CMV-specific effector cells, clones with more than 20 RNA copies accounted for over 98% of molecules, whereas in naive cells such clones accounted for under 1%. Without barcode sub-clustering, chimeric consensus sequences inflated TCR diversity; chimeras reached as high as 47%. The naive libraries included spiked-in Jurkat TCR RNA (about nine copies' worth), and this RNA is not part of the donor repertoire.

The library relied on PCR. The instrument was a NextSeq 500. Preparation of bulk TCR libraries followed a previously described approach, with the TCR primers listed in Table S5. Purification of total RNA was performed with the Qiagen AllPrep DNA/RNA kit. Before analysis, reads from multiple sequencing runs of the same library were pooled. The paper's processing steps were these. Only reads with exact TCR constant sequence were kept, trimmed to 150 nt, and grouped by their 12-nt molecular barcodes. Reads within each barcode group were sub-clustered using a 15% Levenshtein threshold, and quality-weighted consensus sequences were constructed for each RNA molecule. Non-functional sequences were excluded, and lower-count sequences lying one edit away from another sequence were also excluded. Based on a fit of two negative binomial distributions, barcode sub-clusters having less than 20% of the maximum read count were discarded. The raw public data were reprocessed by TCRdb itself: fastp quality trimming at Q25, MiXCR clonotype calling, in-frame beta chains only. Every entry covers one CDR3 protein and lists the most common genes and DNA from its rows. TCRdb's processing, not the authors', yielded these V and J calls. Across this sample there are about 100,000 distinct CDR3 sequences, with approximately 40% seen only once. The ten top clones hold around 3.9% of the sample.

Libraries of naive CD8 T cells were built from anywhere between about 20,000 and 1,000,000 sorted cells, with 10%, 30% or 50% of the purified RNA used. Naive CD8 T cells, defined as CD8+CD4-CCR7+CD45RA+, were FACS-sorted into RLT Plus buffer on a BD FACSAria II. To test detection sensitivity, Jurkat RNA equivalent to over 8 TCR copies was spiked into samples of about 17,000-1,100,000 naive CD8 T cells. CD8 T cells were enriched with RosetteSep CD8+ T Cell Enrichment Cocktail and Ficoll-Paque, followed by ACK red cell lysis. For this clonotype: The antigen this receptor binds is unknown. No qualities accompany the bases; no much larger clone lies one base away.

The clonotype comes from a human donor in good health. Some libraries in this study had Jurkat cell RNA spiked in. Material: naive CD8+ T cells from blood, with Jurkat cell RNA spiked in. The sample's cell subset or site label is to be understood as: FACS-sorted CD8+CD4-CCR7+CD45RA+ naive T cells.

The CDR3 protein sequence reads: CASSYGRLRTEAFF. The nucleotide sequence reads as follows: TGTGCCAGCAGTTACGGGAGGCTGAGGACTGAAGCTTTCTTT. The V and J genes are TRBV6-2 or TRBV6-3 and TRBJ1-1; the D gene assignment is ambiguous. The V end loses 2 bases and the J end loses 5 bases, and a stretch of 12 bases separates them. Counted from cysteine to phenylalanine, this CDR3 has 14 amino acids. The entry retains the CDR3 DNA only, 42 bases that are in frame from base 1. Via the germline V gene, CDR1 is MNHEY and CDR2 SVGEGT.